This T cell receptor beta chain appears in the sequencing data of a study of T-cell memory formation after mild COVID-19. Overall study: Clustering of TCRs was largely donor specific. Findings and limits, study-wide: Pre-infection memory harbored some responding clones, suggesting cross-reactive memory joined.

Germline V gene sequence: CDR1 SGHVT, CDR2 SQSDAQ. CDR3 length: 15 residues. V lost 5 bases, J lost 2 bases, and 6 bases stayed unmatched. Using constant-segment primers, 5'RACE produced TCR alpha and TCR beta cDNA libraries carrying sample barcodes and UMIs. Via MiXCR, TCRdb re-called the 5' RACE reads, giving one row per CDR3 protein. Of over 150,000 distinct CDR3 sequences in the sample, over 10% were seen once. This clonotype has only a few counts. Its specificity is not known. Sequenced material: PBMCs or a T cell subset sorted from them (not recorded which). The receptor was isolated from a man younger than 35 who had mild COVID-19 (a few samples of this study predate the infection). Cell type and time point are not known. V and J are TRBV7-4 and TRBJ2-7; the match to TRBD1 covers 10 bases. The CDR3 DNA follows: TGTGCCAGCAGCGACCGGGACAGGGGTCCCTACGAGCAGTACGTC. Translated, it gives CASSDRDRGPYEQYV.